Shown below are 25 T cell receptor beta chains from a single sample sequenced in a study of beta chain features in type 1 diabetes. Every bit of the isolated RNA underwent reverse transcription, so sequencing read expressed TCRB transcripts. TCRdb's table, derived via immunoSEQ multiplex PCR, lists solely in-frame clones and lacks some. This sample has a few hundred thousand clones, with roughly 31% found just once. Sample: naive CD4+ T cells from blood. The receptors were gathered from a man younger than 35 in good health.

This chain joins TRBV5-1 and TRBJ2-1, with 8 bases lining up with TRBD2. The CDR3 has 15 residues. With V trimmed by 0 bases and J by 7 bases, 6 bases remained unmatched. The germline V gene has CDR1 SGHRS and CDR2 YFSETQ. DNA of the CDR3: TGCGCCAGCAGCTTGGTTAGCGGGATGAGGAATGAGCAGTTCTTC. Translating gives CASSLVSGMRNEQFF.

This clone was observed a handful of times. For the CDR3, the DNA is TGTGCCAGCAGTGAATTTGGACTAGCGGCCTACAATGAGCAGTTCTTC. Protein product: CASSEFGLAAYNEQFF. V gene TRBV2 combines with J gene TRBJ2-1, with 10 nucleotides matching TRBD2. Germline lookup yields CDR1 SNHLY and CDR2 FYNNEI. This CDR3 comprises 16 residues. With 2 bases clipped from V and 2 bases from J, the junction kept 3 bases outside the gene matches.

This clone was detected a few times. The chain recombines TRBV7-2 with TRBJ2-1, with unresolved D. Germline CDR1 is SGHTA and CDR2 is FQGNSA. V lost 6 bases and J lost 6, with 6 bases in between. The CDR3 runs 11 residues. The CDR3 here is CASRRLNEQFF. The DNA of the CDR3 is TGTGCCAGCAGACGTCTCAATGAGCAGTTCTTC.

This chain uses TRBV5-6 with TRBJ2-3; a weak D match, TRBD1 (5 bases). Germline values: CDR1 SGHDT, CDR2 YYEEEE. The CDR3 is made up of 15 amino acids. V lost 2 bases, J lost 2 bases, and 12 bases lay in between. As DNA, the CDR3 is TGTGCCAGCAGCTTCGACGGTGGGGCCACAGATACGCAGTATTTT. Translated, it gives CASSFDGGATDTQYF.

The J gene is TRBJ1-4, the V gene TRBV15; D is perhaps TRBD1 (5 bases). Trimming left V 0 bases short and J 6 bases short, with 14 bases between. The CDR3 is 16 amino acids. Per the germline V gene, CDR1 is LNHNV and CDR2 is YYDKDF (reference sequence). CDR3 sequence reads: CATSRDSQGEDEKLFF. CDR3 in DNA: TGTGCCACCAGCAGAGATTCGCAGGGAGAAGATGAAAAACTGTTTTTT.

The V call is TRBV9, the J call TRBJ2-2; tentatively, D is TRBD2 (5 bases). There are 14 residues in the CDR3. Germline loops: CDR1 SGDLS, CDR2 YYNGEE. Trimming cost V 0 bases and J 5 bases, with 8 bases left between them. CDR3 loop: CASSVAGGTGELFF. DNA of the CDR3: TGTGCCAGCAGCGTAGCCGGCGGGACCGGGGAGCTGTTTTTT.

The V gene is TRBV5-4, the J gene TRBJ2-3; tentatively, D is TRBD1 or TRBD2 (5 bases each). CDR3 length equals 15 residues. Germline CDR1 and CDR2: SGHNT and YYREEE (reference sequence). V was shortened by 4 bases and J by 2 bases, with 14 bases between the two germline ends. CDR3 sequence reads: CASSQIGGTTDTQYF. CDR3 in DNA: TGTGCCAGCAGCCAGATTGGGGGTACCACAGATACGCAGTATTTT.

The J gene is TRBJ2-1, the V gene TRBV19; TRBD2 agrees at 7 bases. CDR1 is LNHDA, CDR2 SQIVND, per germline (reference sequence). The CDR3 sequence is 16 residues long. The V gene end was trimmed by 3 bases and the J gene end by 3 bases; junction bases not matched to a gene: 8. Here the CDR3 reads CASSIFRRGNYNEQFF. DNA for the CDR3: TGTGCCAGTAGTATTTTTCGGCGGGGGAACTACAATGAGCAGTTCTTC.

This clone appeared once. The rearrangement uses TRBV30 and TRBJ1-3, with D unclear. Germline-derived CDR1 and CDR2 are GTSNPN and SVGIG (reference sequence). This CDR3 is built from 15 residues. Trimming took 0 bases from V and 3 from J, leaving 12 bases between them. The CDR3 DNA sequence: TGTGCCTGGAGTGTACTTGAGGGCCTTGGAAACACCATATATTTT. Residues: CAWSVLEGLGNTIYF.

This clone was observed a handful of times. The CDR3 DNA reads TGTGCCAGCAGTGGGGGATTATCTTACAATGAGCAGTTCTTC. The encoded protein is CASSGGLSYNEQFF. The chain joins TRBV2 to TRBJ2-1; D is undetermined. Trimming removed 4 bases at V and 4 bases at J, with 11 bases between. The CDR3 is made up of 14 amino acids. Germline assignment: CDR1 SNHLY and CDR2 FYNNEI.

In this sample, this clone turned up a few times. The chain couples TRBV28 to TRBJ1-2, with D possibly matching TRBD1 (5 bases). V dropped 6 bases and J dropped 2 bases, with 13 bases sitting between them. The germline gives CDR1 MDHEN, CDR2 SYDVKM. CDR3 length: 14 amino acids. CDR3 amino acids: CASSSGGQNYGYTF. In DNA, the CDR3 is TGTGCCAGCAGCTCCGGAGGACAAAACTATGGCTACACCTTC.

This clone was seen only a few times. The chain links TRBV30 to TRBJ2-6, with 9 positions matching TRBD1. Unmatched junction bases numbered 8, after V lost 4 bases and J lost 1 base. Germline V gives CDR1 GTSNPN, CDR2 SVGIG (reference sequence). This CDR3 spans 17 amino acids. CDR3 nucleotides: TGTGCCTGGAACCAGGACAGGGGTTGGTCTGGGGCCAACGTCCTGACTTTC. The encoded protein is CAWNQDRGWSGANVLTF.

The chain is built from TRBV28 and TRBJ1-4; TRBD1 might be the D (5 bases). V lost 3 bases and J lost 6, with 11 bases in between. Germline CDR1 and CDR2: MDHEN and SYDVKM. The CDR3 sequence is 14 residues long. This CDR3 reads CASSLLGAYEKLFF. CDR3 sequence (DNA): TGTGCCAGCAGTTTGTTAGGGGCATATGAAAAACTGTTTTTT.

The CDR3 bases are TGTGCCAGCAACGACGCGGGACCGCGAGGGACTAGCGGGAGGGCCTGGTCCTACGAGCAGTACTTC. Translated: CASNDAGPRGTSGRAWSYEQYF. The V and J genes are TRBV28 and TRBJ2-7, with 16 bases that match TRBD2. The trim removed 7 bases at V and 1 base at J, leaving 22 bases unmatched. This CDR3 spans 22 amino acids. Germline assignment: CDR1 MDHEN and CDR2 SYDVKM.

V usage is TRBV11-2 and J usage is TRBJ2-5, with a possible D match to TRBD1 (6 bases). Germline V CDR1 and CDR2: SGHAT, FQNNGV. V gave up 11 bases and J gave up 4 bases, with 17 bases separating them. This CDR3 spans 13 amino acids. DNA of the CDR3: TGTGCCTCTTGTATTGACAGGATAGAGACCCAGTACTTC. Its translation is CASCIDRIETQYF.

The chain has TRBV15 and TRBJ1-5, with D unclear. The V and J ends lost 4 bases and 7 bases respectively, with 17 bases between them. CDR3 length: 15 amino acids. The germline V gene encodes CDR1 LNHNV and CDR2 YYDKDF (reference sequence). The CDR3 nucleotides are TGTGCCACCAGCAACAAGGGCGAGGGCGCCCAGCCCCAGCATTTT. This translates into CATSNKGEGAQPQHF.

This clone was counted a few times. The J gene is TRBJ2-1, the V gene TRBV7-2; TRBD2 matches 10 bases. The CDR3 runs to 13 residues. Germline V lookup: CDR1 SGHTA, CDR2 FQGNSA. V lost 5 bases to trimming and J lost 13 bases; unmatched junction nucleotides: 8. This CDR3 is CASSPTSGMSQFF. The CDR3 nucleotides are TGTGCCAGCAGCCCCACTAGCGGGATGTCACAGTTCTTC.

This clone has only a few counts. This chain's CDR3 is CASSLVVDLSGDTQYF. The CDR3 coding sequence is TGTGCCAGCAGCTTGGTAGTGGACTTGAGTGGAGATACGCAGTATTTT. V gene TRBV5-6 combines with J gene TRBJ2-3, with D possibly being TRBD2 (5 bases). This CDR3 has 16 amino acids. Germline CDR1 is SGHDT and CDR2 is YYEEEE. Trimming pared 0 bases from V and 5 bases from J, leaving 16 bases between.

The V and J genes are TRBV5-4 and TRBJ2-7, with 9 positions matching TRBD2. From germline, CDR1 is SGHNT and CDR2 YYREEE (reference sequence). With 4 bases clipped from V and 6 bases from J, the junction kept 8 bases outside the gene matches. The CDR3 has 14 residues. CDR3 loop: CASSPRTSVPEQYF. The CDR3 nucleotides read TGTGCCAGCAGCCCCAGGACTAGCGTTCCCGAGCAGTACTTC.

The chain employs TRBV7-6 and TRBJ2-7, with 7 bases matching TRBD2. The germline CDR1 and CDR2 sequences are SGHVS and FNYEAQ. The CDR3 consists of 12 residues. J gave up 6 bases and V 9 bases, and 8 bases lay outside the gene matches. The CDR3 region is CASSGWTSEQYF. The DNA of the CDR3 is TGTGCCAGTAGCGGGTGGACGTCCGAGCAGTACTTC.

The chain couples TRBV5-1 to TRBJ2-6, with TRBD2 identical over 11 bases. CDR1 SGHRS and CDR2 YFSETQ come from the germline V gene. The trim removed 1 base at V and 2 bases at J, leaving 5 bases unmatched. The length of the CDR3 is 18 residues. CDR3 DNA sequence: TGCGCCAGCAGCTTGTTTACTAGCGGGAGAACTGGGGCCAACGTCCTGACTTTC. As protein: CASSLFTSGRTGANVLTF.

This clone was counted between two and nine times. The CDR3 loop reads CAWRWGRTSSGANVLTF. DNA for the CDR3: TGTGCCTGGAGGTGGGGACGGACAAGCTCTGGGGCCAACGTCCTGACTTTC. The chain is built from TRBV30 and TRBJ2-6; possibly TRBD1 or TRBD2 for D (5 bases each). The germline gives CDR1 GTSNPN, CDR2 SVGIG (reference sequence). This CDR3 has 17 residues. Trimming removed 3 bases at V and 0 bases at J, with 15 bases between.

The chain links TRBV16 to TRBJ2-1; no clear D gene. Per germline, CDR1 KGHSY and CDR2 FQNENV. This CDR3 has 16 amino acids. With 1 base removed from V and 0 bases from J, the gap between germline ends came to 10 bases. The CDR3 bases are TGTGCCAGCAGCCAATTGGGGATTGGCTCCTACAATGAGCAGTTCTTC. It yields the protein CASSQLGIGSYNEQFF.

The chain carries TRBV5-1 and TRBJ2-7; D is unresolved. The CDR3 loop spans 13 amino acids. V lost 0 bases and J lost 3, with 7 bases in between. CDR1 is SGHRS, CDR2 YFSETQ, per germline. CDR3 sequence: CASSLGGLYEQYF. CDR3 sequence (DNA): TGCGCCAGCAGCTTGGGAGGCCTCTACGAGCAGTACTTC.

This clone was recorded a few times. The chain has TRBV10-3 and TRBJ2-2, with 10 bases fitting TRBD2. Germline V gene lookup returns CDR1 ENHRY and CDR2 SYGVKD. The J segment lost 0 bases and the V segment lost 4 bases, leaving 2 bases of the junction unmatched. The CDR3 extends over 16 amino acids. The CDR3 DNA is TGTGCCATCAGTGCCCTAGCGGGAGCGAACACCGGGGAGCTGTTTTTT. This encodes CAISALAGANTGELFF.